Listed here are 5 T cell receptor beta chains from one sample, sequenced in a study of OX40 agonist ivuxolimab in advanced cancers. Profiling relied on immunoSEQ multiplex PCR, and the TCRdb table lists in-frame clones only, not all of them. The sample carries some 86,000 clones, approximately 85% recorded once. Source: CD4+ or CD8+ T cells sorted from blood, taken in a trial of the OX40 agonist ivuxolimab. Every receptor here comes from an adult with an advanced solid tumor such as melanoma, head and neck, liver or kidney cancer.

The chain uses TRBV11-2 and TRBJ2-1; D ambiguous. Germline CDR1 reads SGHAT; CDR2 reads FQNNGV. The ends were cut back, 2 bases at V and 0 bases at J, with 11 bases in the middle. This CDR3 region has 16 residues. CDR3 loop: CASSLSLISSYNEQFF. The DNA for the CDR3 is TGTGCCAGCAGCTTAAGCCTAATCAGCTCCTACAATGAGCAGTTCTTC.

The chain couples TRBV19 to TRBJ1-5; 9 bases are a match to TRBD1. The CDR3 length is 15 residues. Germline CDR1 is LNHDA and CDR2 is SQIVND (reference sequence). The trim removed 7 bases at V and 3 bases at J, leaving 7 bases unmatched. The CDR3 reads CASTWDRVDNQPQHF. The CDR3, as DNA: TGTGCCAGTACCTGGGACAGGGTCGACAATCAGCCCCAGCATTTT.

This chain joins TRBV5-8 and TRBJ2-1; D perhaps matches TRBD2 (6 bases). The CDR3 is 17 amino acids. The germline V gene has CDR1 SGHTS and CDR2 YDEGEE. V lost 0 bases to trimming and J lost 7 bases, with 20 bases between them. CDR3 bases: TGTGCCAGCAGCTTGGGCGGGGATGCTGGGCGAAGAAATGAGCAGTTCTTC. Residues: CASSLGGDAGRRNEQFF.

This CDR3 is CASSLQFSYEQYF. The CDR3 region has the DNA TGTGCCAGTAGTCTGCAGTTCTCCTACGAGCAGTACTTC. The V gene is TRBV19, the J gene TRBJ2-7, with D unresolved. The CDR3 contains 13 residues. Germline V gene lookup returns CDR1 LNHDA and CDR2 SQIVND (reference sequence). Trimming stripped 5 bases from V and 0 bases from J, with 8 bases between.

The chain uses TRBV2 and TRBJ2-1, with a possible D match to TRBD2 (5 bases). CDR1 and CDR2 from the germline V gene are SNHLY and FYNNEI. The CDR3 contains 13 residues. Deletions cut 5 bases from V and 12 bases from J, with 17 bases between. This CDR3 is CASSLIGVVRQFF. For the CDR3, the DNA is TGTGCCAGCAGTCTTATCGGGGTTGTAAGGCAGTTCTTC.